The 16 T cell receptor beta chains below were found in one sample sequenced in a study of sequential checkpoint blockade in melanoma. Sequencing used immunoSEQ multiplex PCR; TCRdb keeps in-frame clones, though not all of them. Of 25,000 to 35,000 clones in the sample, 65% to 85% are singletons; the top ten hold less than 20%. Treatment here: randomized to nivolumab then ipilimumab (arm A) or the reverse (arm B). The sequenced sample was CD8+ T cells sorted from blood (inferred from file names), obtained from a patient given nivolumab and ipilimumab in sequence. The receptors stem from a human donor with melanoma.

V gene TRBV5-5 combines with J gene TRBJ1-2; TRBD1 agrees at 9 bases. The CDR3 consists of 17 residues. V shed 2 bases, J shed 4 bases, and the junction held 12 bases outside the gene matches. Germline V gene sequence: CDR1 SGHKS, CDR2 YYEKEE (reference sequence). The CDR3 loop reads CASSLSGTGRLGYGYTF. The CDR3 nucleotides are TGTGCCAGCAGCTTATCCGGGACAGGGCGTCTAGGCTATGGCTACACCTTC.

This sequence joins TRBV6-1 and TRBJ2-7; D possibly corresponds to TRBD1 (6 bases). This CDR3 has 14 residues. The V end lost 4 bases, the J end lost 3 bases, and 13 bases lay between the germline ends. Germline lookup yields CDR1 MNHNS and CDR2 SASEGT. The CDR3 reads CASSAIRDIYEQYF. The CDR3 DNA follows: TGTGCCAGCAGTGCAATCCGGGACATCTACGAGCAGTACTTC.

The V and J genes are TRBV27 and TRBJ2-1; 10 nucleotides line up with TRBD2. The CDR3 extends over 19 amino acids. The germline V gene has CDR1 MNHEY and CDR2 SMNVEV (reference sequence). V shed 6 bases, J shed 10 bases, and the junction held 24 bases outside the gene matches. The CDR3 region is CASSRLQTTLAGDGGEQFF. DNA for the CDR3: TGTGCCAGCAGCAGACTCCAAACCACTCTAGCGGGAGACGGGGGGGAGCAGTTCTTC.

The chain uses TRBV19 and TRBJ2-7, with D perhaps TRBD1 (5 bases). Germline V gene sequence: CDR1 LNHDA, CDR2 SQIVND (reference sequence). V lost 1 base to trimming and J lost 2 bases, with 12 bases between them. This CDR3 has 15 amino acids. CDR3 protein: CASSIVQDGAYEQYF. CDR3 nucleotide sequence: TGTGCCAGTAGTATAGTACAGGACGGAGCCTACGAGCAGTACTTC.

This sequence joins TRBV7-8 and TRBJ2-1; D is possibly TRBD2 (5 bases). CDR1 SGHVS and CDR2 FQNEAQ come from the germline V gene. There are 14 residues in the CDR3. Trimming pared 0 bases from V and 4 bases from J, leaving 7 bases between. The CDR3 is CASSLAGGYNEQFF. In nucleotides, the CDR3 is TGTGCCAGCAGCTTAGCAGGAGGATACAATGAGCAGTTCTTC.

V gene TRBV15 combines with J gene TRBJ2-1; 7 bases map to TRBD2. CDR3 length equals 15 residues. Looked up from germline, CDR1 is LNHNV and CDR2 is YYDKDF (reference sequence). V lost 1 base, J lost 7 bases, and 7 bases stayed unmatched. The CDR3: CATSRVAGPGNEQFF. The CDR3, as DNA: TGTGCCACCAGCAGAGTAGCGGGCCCCGGGAATGAGCAGTTCTTC.

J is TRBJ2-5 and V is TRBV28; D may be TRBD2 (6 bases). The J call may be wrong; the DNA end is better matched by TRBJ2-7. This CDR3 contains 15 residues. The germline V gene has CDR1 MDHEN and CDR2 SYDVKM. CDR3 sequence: CASSFQGTPSYEQYF. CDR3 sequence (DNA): TGTGCCAGCAGTTTTCAAGGGACTCCCTCCTACGAGCAGTACTTC.

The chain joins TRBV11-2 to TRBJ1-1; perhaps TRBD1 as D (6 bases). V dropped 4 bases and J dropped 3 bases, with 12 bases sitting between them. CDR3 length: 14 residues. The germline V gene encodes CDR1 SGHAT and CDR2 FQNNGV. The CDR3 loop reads CASSWNQGYTEAFF. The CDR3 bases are TGTGCCAGCAGCTGGAACCAGGGGTACACTGAAGCTTTCTTT.

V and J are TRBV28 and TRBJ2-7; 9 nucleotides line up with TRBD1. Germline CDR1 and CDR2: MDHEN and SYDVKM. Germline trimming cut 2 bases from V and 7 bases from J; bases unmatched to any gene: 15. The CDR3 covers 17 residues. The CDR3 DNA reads TGTGCCAGCAGTTTACCCTCGGACAGGGGTGATTATTGGGAGCAGTACTTC. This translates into CASSLPSDRGDYWEQYF.

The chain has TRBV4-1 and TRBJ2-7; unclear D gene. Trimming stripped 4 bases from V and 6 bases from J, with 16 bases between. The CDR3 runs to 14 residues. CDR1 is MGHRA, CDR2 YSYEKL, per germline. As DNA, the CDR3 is TGCGCCAGCAGCCCCCGACTCCTGCTAAGCGAGCAGTACTTC. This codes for CASSPRLLLSEQYF.

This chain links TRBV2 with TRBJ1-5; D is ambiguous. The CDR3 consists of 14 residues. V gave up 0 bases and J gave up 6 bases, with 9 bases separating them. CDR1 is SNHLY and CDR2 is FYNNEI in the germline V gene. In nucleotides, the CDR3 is TGTGCCAGCAGTGAAGCGAAGGAGGGTCAGCCCCAGCATTTT. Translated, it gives CASSEAKEGQPQHF.

The CDR3 DNA reads as TGTGCCAGCAGCACCGGAGGGCAGGGCGGCAATCAGCCCCAGCATTTT. Translation gives CASSTGGQGGNQPQHF. This rearrangement joins TRBV21-1 to TRBJ1-5. TRBV21-1 is classified as a pseudogene. This CDR3 spans 16 amino acids.

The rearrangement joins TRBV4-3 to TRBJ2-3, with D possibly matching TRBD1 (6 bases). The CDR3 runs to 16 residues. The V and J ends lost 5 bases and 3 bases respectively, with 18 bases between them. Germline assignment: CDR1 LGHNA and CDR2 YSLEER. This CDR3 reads CASSAQWGHGTDTQYF. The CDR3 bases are TGCGCCAGCAGCGCTCAGTGGGGGCACGGAACAGATACGCAGTATTTT.

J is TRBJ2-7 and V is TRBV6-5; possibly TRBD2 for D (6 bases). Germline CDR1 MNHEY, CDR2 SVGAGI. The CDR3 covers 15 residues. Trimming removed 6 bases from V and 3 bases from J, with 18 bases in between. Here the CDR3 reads CASRARDSGNYEQYF. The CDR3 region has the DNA TGTGCCAGCAGGGCCCGGGACTCTGGAAACTACGAGCAGTACTTC.

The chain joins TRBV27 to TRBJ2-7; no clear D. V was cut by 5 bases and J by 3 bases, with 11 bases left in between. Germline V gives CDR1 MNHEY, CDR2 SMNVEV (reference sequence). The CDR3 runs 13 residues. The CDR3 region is CASSPEIGYEQYF. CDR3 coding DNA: TGTGCCAGCAGTCCCGAGATCGGCTACGAGCAGTACTTC.

For the CDR3, the DNA is TGTGCCACCAGCAAGAGCGGGTCCTACACAGATACGCAGTATTTT. This codes for CATSKSGSYTDTQYF. The chain combines TRBV15 with TRBJ2-3; D is possibly TRBD2 (6 bases). Looked up from germline, CDR1 is LNHNV and CDR2 is YYDKDF (reference sequence). V lost 4 bases, J lost 2 bases, and 13 bases lay in between. There are 15 residues in the CDR3.